The 12 T cell receptor beta chains presented below share a single source sample, sequenced in a study of blood T cell repertoires in COVID-19. The data were produced by immunoSEQ multiplex PCR, yet TCRdb's version contains in-frame clones alone and is incomplete. The data contain 68,000 or so clones, roughly 84% of them singletons. The sequencing input was peripheral blood. The source of these receptors is a man aged 45-65 years with acute or convalescent COVID-19.

CDR3 region: CASSRGLAGSSYNEQFF. CDR3 DNA: TGCGCCAGCAGCCGAGGACTAGCGGGGAGCTCCTACAATGAGCAGTTCTTC. This sequence joins TRBV4-1 and TRBJ2-1; 12 nucleotides line up with TRBD2. V lost 4 bases, J lost 0 bases, and 4 bases stayed unmatched. From germline, CDR1 is MGHRA and CDR2 YSYEKL. The CDR3 contains 17 residues.

The chain links TRBV7-8 to TRBJ1-1; D is undetermined. The CDR3 contains 14 residues. Germline CDR1 reads SGHVS; CDR2 reads FQNEAQ. The V end was cut by 5 bases, the J end by 0 bases, with 10 bases between. The CDR3 nucleotides read TGTGCCAGCAGCCCATCGGGGATGAACACTGAAGCTTTCTTT. Residues: CASSPSGMNTEAFF.

The CDR3 protein is CASSPTGSPYEQYF. The CDR3 nucleotides read TGTGCCAGCAGCCCGACAGGGAGTCCATACGAGCAGTACTTC. The genes are TRBV7-2 and TRBJ2-7; 7 positions match TRBD1. Per germline, CDR1 SGHTA and CDR2 FQGNSA. The V and J ends lost 5 bases and 4 bases, in that order; junction bases with no gene match: 8. The CDR3 is 14 amino acids. Supplemented by reference TRBV7-2 and TRBJ2-7, the full variable domain reads GAGVSQSPSNKVTEKGKDVELRCDPISGHTALYWYRQSLGQGLEFLIYFQGNSAPDKSGLPSDRFSAERTGGSVSTLTIQRTQQEDSAVYLCASSPTGSPYEQYFGPGTRLTVT.

DNA for the CDR3: TGTGCCAGCAGTTTAGGGGCAGGGGTGGACCCTCTGGGCAACGAGCAGTACTTC. This gives the protein CASSLGAGVDPLGNEQYF. The chain is built from TRBV27 and TRBJ2-7, with D perhaps TRBD1 (6 bases). Germline assignment: CDR1 MNHEY and CDR2 SMNVEV (reference sequence). Trimming cost V 2 bases and J 5 bases, with 25 bases left between them. This CDR3 contains 18 residues.

V gene TRBV14 combines with J gene TRBJ1-6; D is ambiguous. V lost 3 bases and J 0 bases, leaving 15 bases between the germline ends. The CDR3 has 18 amino acids. Germline V gene data show CDR1 as SGHDN and CDR2 as FVKESK. The CDR3 here is CASSHRGLIPSYNSPLHF. CDR3 nucleotides: TGTGCCAGCAGCCATCGGGGTCTTATCCCCTCCTATAATTCACCCCTCCACTTT.

Only a few counts were recorded for this clone. This chain links TRBV5-1 with TRBJ2-2, with a tentative D call TRBD2 (6 bases). The V end lost 0 bases, the J end lost 0 bases, and 6 bases lay between the germline ends. The CDR3 sequence is 15 residues long. Per germline, CDR1 SGHRS and CDR2 YFSETQ. CDR3 in amino acids: CASSLGLANTGELFF. CDR3 coding DNA: TGCGCCAGCAGCTTGGGACTAGCGAACACCGGGGAGCTGTTTTTT.

The V call is TRBV5-1, the J call TRBJ2-3; TRBD1 aligns across 9 bases. J was trimmed by 4 bases and V by 3 bases; bases with no gene match: 6. CDR1 and CDR2 from the germline V gene are SGHRS and YFSETQ. The CDR3 sequence is 15 residues long. CDR3 loop: CASSYGTGLADTQYF. The CDR3, as DNA: TGCGCCAGCAGCTATGGGACAGGGTTGGCAGATACGCAGTATTTT.

The J gene is TRBJ1-5, the V gene TRBV29-1; D not certain. The CDR3 is made up of 13 amino acids. V lost 4 bases, J lost 2 bases, and 9 bases lay in between. Germline lookup yields CDR1 SQVTM and CDR2 ANQGSEA. The CDR3 reads CSVGQNRNQPQHF. In nucleotides, the CDR3 is TGCAGCGTTGGTCAAAATCGCAATCAGCCCCAGCATTTT.

Only one count was recorded for this clone. The chain couples TRBV7-2 to TRBJ1-4; possibly TRBD1 for D (6 bases). CDR1 and CDR2 from the germline V gene are SGHTA and FQGNSA. The CDR3 spans 14 residues. V lost 1 base and J lost 8, with 11 bases in between. The CDR3 region is CASSLEDTGEKLFF. As DNA, the CDR3 is TGTGCCAGCAGCTTAGAAGACACAGGGGAAAAACTGTTTTTT.

The chain links TRBV11-2 to TRBJ1-4; D might be TRBD1 (5 bases). CDR3 size: 13 residues. V was shortened by 1 base and J by 11 bases, with 11 bases between the two germline ends. CDR1 and CDR2 from the germline V gene are SGHAT and FQNNGV. The CDR3 DNA reads TGTGCCAGCAGCTTAGGGGGGGACGGTAAACTGTTTTTT. The encoded protein is CASSLGGDGKLFF.

The chain has TRBV20-1 and TRBJ2-7, with 8 bases identical to TRBD2. CDR1 and CDR2 from the germline V gene are DFQATT and SNEGSKA (reference sequence). CDR3 length equals 14 residues. The J segment lost 2 bases and the V segment lost 3 bases, leaving 6 bases of the junction unmatched. The CDR3 nucleotides read TGCAGTGCTAGTTGGCGGGAGGCCCCCTACGAGCAGTACTTC. It translates to CSASWREAPYEQYF.

This clone was observed a single time. CDR3 DNA: TGTGCCACCAGCAGAGAGGCAGGGGGTTTGTACGAGCAGTACTTC. It encodes CATSREAGGLYEQYF. The chain combines TRBV15 with TRBJ2-7; 7 bases agree with TRBD1. Trimming at V came to 0 bases and at J to 4 bases, leaving 6 bases not matched to a gene. Germline CDR1 reads LNHNV; CDR2 reads YYDKDF (reference sequence). The CDR3 contains 15 residues.